The 31 T cell receptor beta chains in this list originate from one sample, sequenced in a study of blood T cell repertoires in COVID-19. Repertoires were generated with immunoSEQ multiplex PCR, while TCRdb's copy carries only in-frame clones and drops some. The sample lists hundreds of thousands of clones, 85% to 90% seen once, with 7.8% in the top ten. The sample taken for sequencing was peripheral blood. The receptors were sampled from a woman aged 45 to 65 with COVID-19, enrolled during active disease.

The chain couples TRBV5-4 to TRBJ1-1; D is perhaps TRBD1 (5 bases). This CDR3 spans 18 amino acids. The ends were cut back, 3 bases at V and 0 bases at J, with 21 bases in the middle. The V gene's germline CDR1 is SGHNT and CDR2 YYREEE (reference sequence). CDR3 residues: CASSSGRGEVLVNTEAFF. In nucleotides, the CDR3 is TGTGCCAGCAGCTCCGGTAGGGGCGAAGTTTTGGTGAACACTGAAGCTTTCTTT.

This clone showed up many times. The V and J genes are TRBV6-1 and TRBJ1-5; weak D call: TRBD1 (6 bases). The CDR3 is 19 amino acids. The germline V gene has CDR1 MNHNS and CDR2 SASEGT. V lost 2 bases and J 3 bases, leaving 23 bases between the germline ends. In nucleotides, the CDR3 is TGTGCCAGCAGTGAACCAATCCAAGGGGGATTTCGGGCCAATCAGCCCCAGCATTTT. Translated: CASSEPIQGGFRANQPQHF.

V is TRBV4-1 and J is TRBJ1-4, with D tentatively TRBD1 (5 bases). Germline V lookup: CDR1 MGHRA, CDR2 YSYEKL. V dropped 1 base and J dropped 3 bases, with 18 bases sitting between them. The CDR3 runs 18 residues. CDR3 sequence (DNA): TGCGCCAGCAGCCAAGGAAGGAGGGGCCGAGCCTCTAATGAAAAACTGTTTTTT. Translated, it gives CASSQGRRGRASNEKLFF.

The CDR3 DNA sequence: TGCGCCAGCCAAACGGGAAAAGAGACCCAGTACTTC. Amino acid sequence: CASQTGKETQYF. The chain uses TRBV10-1 and TRBJ2-5; TRBD2 is a possible D gene (5 bases). V shed 8 bases and J shed 3 bases, with 10 bases lying between them. The CDR3 loop spans 12 amino acids. Germline V gives CDR1 WNHNN, CDR2 SYGVQD (reference sequence).

This chain links TRBV14 with TRBJ1-1; perhaps TRBD1 as D (5 bases). CDR3 size: 14 residues. Trimming removed 1 base at V and 3 bases at J, with 9 bases between. Germline V gene data show CDR1 as SGHDN and CDR2 as FVKESK. The CDR3 DNA follows: TGTGCCAGCAGCCAAGTGGCGGGGGACACTGAAGCTTTCTTT. Its protein is CASSQVAGDTEAFF.

With regard to this clone: The sample has other DNA sequences that encode this CDR3 too. J is TRBJ1-1 and V is TRBV9; no firm D call. CDR1 and CDR2 (germline): SGDLS, YYNGEE. The V gene lost 0 bases and the J gene lost 0 bases, with 3 bases spanning the gap. This CDR3 is built from 13 residues. CDR3 sequence (DNA): TGTGCCAGCAGCGTAGCCGTGAACACTGAAGCTTTCTTT. Translating gives CASSVAVNTEAFF.

The V and J genes are TRBV19 and TRBJ2-3; D unclear. From germline, CDR1 is LNHDA and CDR2 SQIVND (reference sequence). V lost 3 bases and J lost 6, with 13 bases in between. The CDR3 totals 14 residues. The CDR3 protein is CASSIPRSTDTQYF. The CDR3 DNA sequence: TGTGCCAGTAGTATCCCACGATCAACTGATACGCAGTATTTT.

V is TRBV7-8 and J is TRBJ2-2; tentatively, D is TRBD1 (6 bases). V dropped 4 bases and J dropped 5 bases, with 11 bases sitting between them. This CDR3 has 14 amino acids. Germline CDR1 is SGHVS and CDR2 is FQNEAQ. This CDR3 reads CASSSQGYTGELFF. The CDR3 DNA follows: TGTGCCAGCAGCTCACAGGGCTATACCGGGGAGCTGTTTTTT.

As DNA, the CDR3 is TGCGCCAGCAGCTGGGCGACAGGGGGCTCCTACGAGCAGTACTTC. It specifies CASSWATGGSYEQYF. The rearrangement uses TRBV5-1 and TRBJ2-7; 9 nucleotides align to TRBD1. The germline V gene has CDR1 SGHRS and CDR2 YFSETQ. V lost 3 bases, J lost 0 bases, and 4 bases stayed unmatched. The CDR3 is 15 amino acids. The full variable domain, with the rest looked up from reference TRBV5-1 and TRBJ2-7, is KAGVTQTPRYLIKTRGQQVTLSCSPISGHRSVSWYQQTPGQGLQFLFEYFSETQRNKGNFPGRFSGRQFSNSRSEMNVSTLELGDSALYLCASSWATGGSYEQYFGPGTRLTVT.

This chain's CDR3 is CASSPARQGWNSPLHF. CDR3 in DNA: TGTGCCAGCAGTCCCGCTCGACAGGGGTGGAATTCACCCCTCCACTTT. This chain joins TRBV28 and TRBJ1-6, with 8 bases lining up with TRBD1. Trimming at V came to 5 bases and at J to 7 bases, leaving 10 bases not matched to a gene. Per germline, CDR1 MDHEN and CDR2 SYDVKM. The CDR3 spans 16 residues.

This clone was picked up a small number of times. The rearrangement uses TRBV15 and TRBJ2-7; 9 bases agree with TRBD1. V lost 1 base and J lost 4; bases outside the gene matches: 8. The length of the CDR3 is 16 residues. Germline V lookup: CDR1 LNHNV, CDR2 YYDKDF (reference sequence). The CDR3 spells CATSRGRQGEKYEQYF. CDR3 nucleotides: TGTGCCACCAGCAGAGGGCGACAGGGGGAAAAGTACGAGCAGTACTTC. The whole variable domain, remainder taken from reference TRBV15 and TRBJ2-7, is DAMVIQNPRYQVTQFGKPVTLSCSQTLNHNVMYWYQQKSSQAPKLLFHYYDKDFNNEADTPDNFQSRRPNTSFCFLDIRSPGLGDTAMYLCATSRGRQGEKYEQYFGPGTRLTVT.

This clone was recorded once. Other DNA sequences of this sample code for an identical CDR3. The chain couples TRBV3-1 (or the pseudogene TRBV3-2) to TRBJ1-1; a weak D match, TRBD1 (5 bases). The V gene's germline CDR1 is LGHDT and CDR2 YNNKEL (reference sequence). The V and J ends lost 1 base and 1 base respectively, with 10 bases between them. CDR3 length equals 15 residues. The CDR3 is CASSQGGSGNTEAFF. DNA for the CDR3: TGTGCCAGCAGCCAAGGGGGCTCTGGGAACACTGAAGCTTTCTTT.

J is TRBJ2-3 and V is TRBV20-1; D unresolved. The V gene's germline CDR1 is DFQATT and CDR2 SNEGSKA (reference sequence). There are 10 residues in the CDR3. Trimming took off 7 bases at V and 7 bases at J, with 9 bases between the two ends. The CDR3 reads CSVLENTQYF. The CDR3 nucleotides read TGCAGTGTCTTAGAGAATACGCAGTATTTT.

The J gene is TRBJ1-2, the V gene TRBV5-6; no reliable D call. The CDR3 consists of 14 residues. V was trimmed by 3 bases and J by 4 bases, leaving 13 bases between them. Germline CDR1 reads SGHDT; CDR2 reads YYEEEE. The CDR3 reads CASSSLTLLYGYTF. DNA for the CDR3: TGTGCCAGCAGCTCCCTGACTCTACTCTATGGCTACACCTTC.

The chain is built from TRBV5-1 and TRBJ1-3; D is uncertain. The CDR3 consists of 13 residues. Between the trimmed V and J ends, which lost 3 bases and 4 bases, there was a span of 8 bases. The V gene's germline CDR1 is SGHRS and CDR2 YFSETQ. CDR3 residues: CASSSGLGNTIYF. Written as DNA, the CDR3 is TGCGCCAGCAGCTCCGGACTGGGAAACACCATATATTTT.

The rearrangement uses TRBV10-1 and TRBJ1-1; 7 nucleotides agree with TRBD1. The CDR3 is 15 amino acids. After removal of 6 bases from V and 0 bases from J, the junction contained 7 bases not matched to a gene. Looked up from germline, CDR1 is WNHNN and CDR2 is SYGVQD (reference sequence). CDR3 sequence: CASSRDRNMNTEAFF. DNA for the CDR3: TGCGCCAGCAGCCGGGACAGAAACATGAACACTGAAGCTTTCTTT.

The J gene is TRBJ1-2, the V gene TRBV14, with 8 bases aligning to TRBD1. The germline gives CDR1 SGHDN, CDR2 FVKESK. The ends lost 5 bases at V and 6 bases at J; junction bases unmatched: 8. The CDR3 runs 14 residues. Written as DNA, the CDR3 is TGTGCCAGCAGCGGCCGGGACAGGTGGAATGGCTACACCTTC. It is translated as CASSGRDRWNGYTF.

The chain joins TRBV5-1 to TRBJ1-1, with D perhaps matching TRBD1 (6 bases). This CDR3 has 14 residues. CDR1 and CDR2 (germline): SGHRS, YFSETQ. Trimming left V 0 bases short and J 5 bases short, with 11 bases between. CDR3 residues: CASSLVAQGTEAFF. In DNA, the CDR3 is TGCGCCAGCAGCTTGGTGGCCCAGGGGACTGAAGCTTTCTTT.

The chain uses TRBV20-1 and TRBJ1-1; D call uncertain. This CDR3 is built from 11 residues. With 6 bases removed from V and 4 bases from J, the gap between germline ends came to 9 bases. Germline V gives CDR1 DFQATT, CDR2 SNEGSKA (reference sequence). The CDR3 DNA follows: TGCAGTGCCCCTTACGGCACTGAAGCTTTCTTT. Protein: CSAPYGTEAFF.

V is TRBV7-9 and J is TRBJ1-1, with D possibly being TRBD1 (5 bases). V dropped 7 bases and J dropped 7 bases, with 16 bases sitting between them. CDR3 size: 13 residues. Germline loops: CDR1 SEHNR, CDR2 FQNEAQ (reference sequence). The CDR3 region has the DNA TGTGCCAGCACCGTGGACACAACCAATGAAGCTTTCTTT. Amino acids: CASTVDTTNEAFF.

This clone turned up a few times. J is TRBJ1-1 and V is TRBV19; D uncertain. The CDR3 sequence is 11 residues long. Germline assignment: CDR1 LNHDA and CDR2 SQIVND (reference sequence). With 10 bases removed from V and 4 bases from J, the gap between germline ends came to 10 bases. CDR3 nucleotides: TGTGCCACTCTCGAGGGCACTGAAGCTTTCTTT. Translated: CATLEGTEAFF.

This clone was counted a single time. This sequence joins TRBV5-1 and TRBJ2-5, with 9 positions matching TRBD1. Germline V gives CDR1 SGHRS, CDR2 YFSETQ. V lost 4 bases to trimming and J lost 5 bases; unmatched junction nucleotides: 3. The CDR3 length is 13 residues. The CDR3 region is CASSAQGAETQYF. For the CDR3, the DNA is TGCGCCAGCAGCGCACAGGGGGCCGAGACCCAGTACTTC.

V is TRBV9 and J is TRBJ2-3; 10 bases map to TRBD2. The CDR3 spans 15 residues. The V segment lost 4 bases and the J segment 6 bases; nucleotides outside the gene matches: 8. Germline values: CDR1 SGDLS, CDR2 YYNGEE. CDR3 nucleotides: TGTGCCAGCAGCCGACTAGCGGGCCAAGGTGATACGCAGTATTTT. Encoded protein: CASSRLAGQGDTQYF.

The gene calls are TRBV19 and TRBJ1-3, with D unresolved. The CDR3 length is 13 residues. Germline assignment: CDR1 LNHDA and CDR2 SQIVND (reference sequence). The V gene lost 3 bases and the J gene lost 3 bases, with 6 bases spanning the gap. The CDR3 region is CASSISGGNTIYF. The CDR3 bases are TGTGCCAGTAGTATTTCGGGTGGAAACACCATATATTTT. Supplemented by reference TRBV19 and TRBJ1-3, the full variable domain reads DGGITQSPKYLFRKEGQNVTLSCEQNLNHDAMYWYRQDPGQGLRLIYYSQIVNDFQKGDIAEGYSVSREKKESFPLTVTSAQKNPTAFYLCASSISGGNTIYFGEGSWLTVV.

Only one count was recorded for this clone. V and J are TRBV2 and TRBJ1-1, with a possible D match to TRBD1 (5 bases). The CDR3 covers 15 residues. Germline V gene data show CDR1 as SNHLY and CDR2 as FYNNEI. V was trimmed by 1 base and J by 6 bases, leaving 15 bases between them. As DNA, the CDR3 is TGTGCCAGCAGTGAAGAAGGTAGGGGTTGGGCTGAAGCTTTCTTT. This encodes CASSEEGRGWAEAFF.

This sequence joins TRBV7-9 and TRBJ2-5; 14 nucleotides agree with TRBD2. Germline values: CDR1 SEHNR, CDR2 FQNEAQ (reference sequence). With V trimmed by 5 bases and J by 5 bases, 10 bases remained unmatched. The CDR3 has 17 residues. The DNA for the CDR3 is TGTGCCAGCAGCCCTTCGCTGGGGACTAGCGGGGGTGAGACCCAGTACTTC. It specifies CASSPSLGTSGGETQYF. Full variable domain (rest looked up from reference TRBV7-9 and TRBJ2-5): DTGVSQNPRHKITKRGQNVTFRCDPISEHNRLYWYRQTLGQGPEFLTYFQNEAQLEKSRLLSDRFSAERPKGSFSTLEIQRTEQGDSAMYLCASSPSLGTSGGETQYFGPGTRLLVL.

Only one count was recorded for this clone. The chain has TRBV28 and TRBJ2-2; 10 bases match TRBD1. This CDR3 spans 15 amino acids. Germline CDR1 MDHEN, CDR2 SYDVKM. The V gene end was trimmed by 5 bases and the J gene end by 8 bases; junction bases not matched to a gene: 8. The CDR3: CASSPPGQGLGELFF. CDR3 DNA: TGTGCCAGCAGTCCTCCGGGACAGGGGTTAGGGGAGCTGTTTTTT.

The chain carries TRBV6-6 and TRBJ2-1, with D perhaps matching TRBD2 (6 bases). The CDR3 is 16 residues long. Germline V lookup: CDR1 MNHNY, CDR2 SVGAGI (reference sequence). Trimming cost V 2 bases and J 6 bases, with 17 bases left between them. The DNA of the CDR3 is TGTGCCAGCAGTTACCCGGGGCGGGGCCCAAGCAATGAGCAGTTCTTC. This translates into CASSYPGRGPSNEQFF.

V and J are TRBV11-3 and TRBJ2-2; D is perhaps TRBD2 (6 bases). The CDR3 has 15 residues. In germline, CDR1 is SGHNT, CDR2 YENEEA. V was pared by 5 bases and J by 4 bases, with 14 bases between. DNA for the CDR3: TGTGCCAGCAGCCCTCGCGTGGGGGGCACCGGGGAGCTGTTTTTT. Translation: CASSPRVGGTGELFF.

The chain has TRBV30 and TRBJ1-4; no clear D. The CDR3 is made up of 13 amino acids. Per germline, CDR1 GTSNPN and CDR2 SVGIG (reference sequence). Trimming shortened V by 2 bases and J by 4 bases, and 8 bases separated the two germline ends. CDR3 in amino acids: CAWSSQINEKLFF. The CDR3 nucleotides read TGTGCCTGGAGTTCACAGATTAATGAAAAACTGTTTTTT.

V is TRBV27 and J is TRBJ2-2; TRBD1 agrees at 7 bases. The CDR3 is 16 residues long. Germline assignment: CDR1 MNHEY and CDR2 SMNVEV (reference sequence). Unmatched junction bases numbered 10, after V lost 5 bases and J lost 4 bases. The CDR3 coding sequence is TGTGCCAGCAGTACAATAAAAAACAGGGGCACCGGGGAGCTGTTTTTT. Its translation is CASSTIKNRGTGELFF.